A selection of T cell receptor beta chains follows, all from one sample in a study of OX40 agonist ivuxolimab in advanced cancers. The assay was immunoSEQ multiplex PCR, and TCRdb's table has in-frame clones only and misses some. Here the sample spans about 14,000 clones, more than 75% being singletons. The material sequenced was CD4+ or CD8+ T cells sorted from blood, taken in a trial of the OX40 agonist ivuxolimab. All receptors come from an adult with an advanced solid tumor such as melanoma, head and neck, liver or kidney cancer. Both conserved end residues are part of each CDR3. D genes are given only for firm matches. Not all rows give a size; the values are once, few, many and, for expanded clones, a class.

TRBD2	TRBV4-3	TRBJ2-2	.	TGCGCCAGCAGCCAAACTAGCGGGGGAAGGTCCGGGGAGCTGTTTTTT	CASSQTSGGRSGELFF
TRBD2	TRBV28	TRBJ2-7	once	TGTGCCAGCAGTGGGGGGGGTTACGAGCAGTACTTC	CASSGGGYEQYF
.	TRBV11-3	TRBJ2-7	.	TGTGCCAGCAGCTTATTCGCCCACGAGCAGTACTTC	CASSLFAHEQYF
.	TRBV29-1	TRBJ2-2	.	TGCAGCGTTTACAGGGTGGGGGCCTTGGGGACCGGGGAGCTGTTTTTT	CSVYRVGALGTGELFF
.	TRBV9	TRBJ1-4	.	TGTGCCAGCAGCGTAGGCTCCGGACCCAGCAAACTGTTTTTT	CASSVGSGPSKLFF
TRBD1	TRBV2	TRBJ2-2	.	TGTGCCAGCGCCCCCCTGACAGGGACGAACACCGGGGAGCTGTTTTTT	CASAPLTGTNTGELFF
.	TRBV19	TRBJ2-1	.	TGTGCCAGTAGTATGTGGAGCGCAGATAAGGATGAGCAGTTCTTC	CASSMWSADKDEQFF
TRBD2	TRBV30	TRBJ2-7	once	TGTGCCTGGAGTCCCGGGGGGAACGACGAGCAGTACTTC	CAWSPGGNDEQYF
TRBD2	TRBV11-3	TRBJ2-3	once	TGTGCCAGCAGAACAAAGCGGGAGGGCACAGATACGCAGTATTTT	CASRTKREGTDTQYF
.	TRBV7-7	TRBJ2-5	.	TGTGCCAGCAGCTTAGAAAGGGAAGAGACCCAGTACTTC	CASSLEREETQYF
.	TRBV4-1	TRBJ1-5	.	TGCGCCAGCAGCCAAGAACAGCCGCAGCCCCAGCATTTT	CASSQEQPQPQHF
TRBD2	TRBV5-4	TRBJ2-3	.	TGTGCCAGCAGTTCTAACGGACTAGCGGCCACAGATACGCAGTATTTT	CASSSNGLAATDTQYF
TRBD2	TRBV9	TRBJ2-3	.	TGTGCCAGCAGCGTAGTAGCGGGAGGGGATACGCAGTATTTT	CASSVVAGGDTQYF